The 25 T cell receptor beta chains below were found in one sample sequenced in a study of post-analysis software for immune sequencing data. No antigen has been assigned to these receptors. Prepared libraries of TCR beta cDNA carried unique molecular identifiers. TCRdb re-derived calls from the PCR reads in MiXCR, one entry per CDR3 protein. The data show 700,000 to 800,000 distinct CDR3 sequences, about 27% seen once. Study outcomes and limitations: There were about 5 TRBV segments more frequent in patients than controls, and TRBV5-6, TRBV5-1 and TRBV20-1 were among them.

Sequences were obtained from blood. The receptors shown here come from a girl under 18 with multiple sclerosis.

A word on this clonotype: This may arise from a read error, as a much more abundant clone is one base away. This chain connects TRBV5-6 to TRBJ2-1; D is uncertain. The CDR3 spans 11 residues. CDR1 and CDR2 from the germline V gene are SGHDT and YYEEEE. Trimming shortened V by 2 bases and J by 8 bases, and 5 bases separated the two germline ends. The CDR3 loop is CASSFAYEQFF. The CDR3 nucleotides are TGTGCCAGCAGCTTCGCCTATGAGCAGTTCTTC. Looking up the rest from reference TRBV5-6 and TRBJ2-1 gives the full variable domain: DAGVTQSPTHLIKTRGQQVTLRCSPKSGHDTVSWYQQALGQGPQFIFQYYEEEERQRGNFPDRFSGHQFPNYSSELNVNALLLGDSALYLCASSFAYEQFFGPGTRLTVL.

This clonotype occurred a few times. The chain carries TRBV6-2 or TRBV6-3 and TRBJ2-2; TRBD2 matches at 9 bases. CDR1 and CDR2 from the germline V gene are MNHEY and SVGEGT. Germline trimming cut 5 bases from V and 0 bases from J; bases unmatched to any gene: 4. This CDR3 is built from 16 residues. The DNA for the CDR3 is TGTGCCAGCAGTCGAGTAGCGGGAGCGAACACCGGGGAGCTGTTTTTT. The encoded protein is CASSRVAGANTGELFF.

The chain links TRBV14 to TRBJ2-4; D gene ambiguous. V was trimmed by 1 base and J by 15 bases, leaving 19 bases between them. There are 14 residues in the CDR3. CDR1 is SGHDN, CDR2 FVKESK, per germline. The CDR3 loop is CASSQGVLDLGRYF. CDR3 DNA sequence: TGTGCCAGCAGCCAAGGGGTACTGGACCTCGGCAGGTACTTC.

This chain uses TRBV27 with TRBJ2-5; TRBD2 is a possible D gene (5 bases). This CDR3 comprises 14 residues. V lost 6 bases to trimming and J lost 2 bases, with 13 bases between them. CDR1 is MNHEY, CDR2 SMNVEV, per germline (reference sequence). The CDR3 sequence is CASSRPGLQETQYF. CDR3 nucleotides: TGTGCCAGCAGCCGTCCGGGGTTGCAAGAGACCCAGTACTTC.

The table lists this clonotype with a few counts. The chain employs TRBV2 and TRBJ2-5; D not resolved. Germline V gene sequence: CDR1 SNHLY, CDR2 FYNNEI. The CDR3 contains 11 residues. Trimming took 7 bases from V and 3 from J, leaving 6 bases between them. This CDR3 reads CASIREETQYF. The CDR3 nucleotides read TGTGCCAGCATAAGAGAAGAGACCCAGTACTTC.

As to this clonotype: The junction shows a germline mismatch at one end, possibly a read error. CDR3 residues: CASNIVDRGNTEVFF. The CDR3 DNA reads as TGTGCCAGCAACATCGTTGATCGGGGAAACACTGAAGTTTTCTTT. This sequence joins TRBV28 and TRBJ1-1, with no clear D. The germline gives CDR1 MDHEN, CDR2 SYDVKM. The CDR3 has 15 residues.

This clonotype was counted between two and nine times. V is TRBV29-1 and J is TRBJ1-5; maybe TRBD1 (5 bases). The CDR3 is 12 residues long. The V gene lost 7 bases and the J gene lost 10 bases, with 17 bases spanning the gap. The germline V gene encodes CDR1 SQVTM and CDR2 ANQGSEA. CDR3 amino acids: CSAGGLNSPQHF. In DNA form, the CDR3 reads TGCAGCGCCGGGGGACTTAATTCACCCCAGCATTTT.

Only a few counts were recorded for this clonotype. V and J are TRBV29-1 and TRBJ1-2, with D hard to call. V lost 1 base and J lost 4, with 7 bases in between. Germline V gene lookup returns CDR1 SQVTM and CDR2 ANQGSEA. The CDR3 loop spans 12 amino acids. The CDR3 region is CSVEGSAYGYTF. For the CDR3, the DNA is TGCAGCGTTGAAGGATCCGCCTATGGCTACACCTTC.

This chain joins TRBV27 and TRBJ1-2, with 7 bases matching TRBD1. The CDR3 spans 13 residues. Germline loops: CDR1 MNHEY, CDR2 SMNVEV (reference sequence). The V gene end was trimmed by 7 bases and the J gene end by 8 bases; junction bases not matched to a gene: 10. The CDR3 DNA reads as TGTGCCAGCAAGACAGGGCTACTTGGGGGCTACACCTTC. Translating gives CASKTGLLGGYTF.

This clonotype was counted at least ten times. The V and J genes are TRBV7-2 and TRBJ2-1, with 10 bases aligning to TRBD2. Losses at the gene ends were 2 bases for V and 8 bases for J; bases not matched to a gene: 6. Germline V gives CDR1 SGHTA, CDR2 FQGNSA. This CDR3 has 15 amino acids. CDR3 residues: CASSLQAGGRYEQFF. As DNA, the CDR3 is TGTGCCAGCAGCTTACAAGCGGGGGGGCGGTATGAGCAGTTCTTC.

This rearrangement joins TRBV20-1 to TRBJ2-3; 7 bases are shared with TRBD1. The CDR3 covers 14 residues. V gave up 6 bases and J gave up 0 bases; unmatched junction bases: 6. The germline V gene encodes CDR1 DFQATT and CDR2 SNEGSKA (reference sequence). The CDR3 is CSALDRVSTDTQYF. In DNA form, the CDR3 reads TGCAGTGCCCTTGACAGGGTCAGCACAGATACGCAGTATTTT.

This clonotype was found once. This chain connects TRBV20-1 to TRBJ2-1, with 13 positions matching TRBD2. Germline values: CDR1 DFQATT, CDR2 SNEGSKA (reference sequence). This CDR3 region has 18 residues. The V segment lost 7 bases and the J segment 6 bases; nucleotides outside the gene matches: 18. The CDR3 protein is CSVRQLAGGPGWPNEQFF. DNA for the CDR3: TGCAGTGTTAGGCAACTAGCGGGGGGGCCGGGATGGCCCAATGAGCAGTTCTTC.

This rearrangement joins TRBV7-2 to TRBJ2-5; D gene unclear. The V end lost 1 base, the J end lost 2 bases, and 11 bases lay between the germline ends. The germline V gene encodes CDR1 SGHTA and CDR2 FQGNSA. The CDR3 spans 15 residues. The CDR3 nucleotides are TGTGCCAGCAGCTTAGGATTTGCTTTGCAAGAGACCCAGTACTTC. This gives the protein CASSLGFALQETQYF.

The table lists this clonotype with a few counts. The gene calls are TRBV20-1 and TRBJ2-1; D is ambiguous. V was clipped by 0 bases and J by 0 bases, with 6 bases between them. The CDR3 covers 14 residues. In germline, CDR1 is DFQATT, CDR2 SNEGSKA (reference sequence). CDR3 bases: TGCAGTGCTAGAGACGCAAGCTCCTACAATGAGCAGTTCTTC. Translating it yields CSARDASSYNEQFF.

This clonotype was recorded many times. This rearrangement joins TRBV20-1 to TRBJ2-5, with TRBD1 matching 7 bases. Trimming at V came to 6 bases and at J to 4 bases, leaving 8 bases not matched to a gene. The CDR3 is 13 amino acids. Looked up from germline, CDR1 is DFQATT and CDR2 is SNEGSKA (reference sequence). CDR3 protein: CSASRTGSETQYF. The CDR3 region has the DNA TGCAGTGCCTCGAGGACAGGATCAGAGACCCAGTACTTC.

The chain recombines TRBV10-3 with TRBJ2-3; 8 positions agree with TRBD1. Trimming took 0 bases from V and 4 from J; bases not matched to a gene: 9. The CDR3 runs 17 residues. Germline V gene lookup returns CDR1 ENHRY and CDR2 SYGVKD. CDR3 in amino acids: CAISESRNRGTADTQYF. CDR3 nucleotide sequence: TGTGCCATCAGTGAGTCGCGGAACAGGGGGACGGCAGATACGCAGTATTTT.

This clonotype was observed a handful of times. This chain joins TRBV20-1 and TRBJ1-5, with D unclear. Per germline, CDR1 DFQATT and CDR2 SNEGSKA (reference sequence). CDR3 length: 14 amino acids. V lost 3 bases and J lost 4, with 13 bases in between. CDR3 sequence reads: CSASLGSNNQPQHF. The CDR3 DNA reads as TGCAGTGCTAGTCTCGGCAGTAATAATCAGCCCCAGCATTTT.

Comments on this clonotype: One end of the junction does not line up with germline, which may come from a read error. This chain joins TRBV7-2 and TRBJ2-7; 9 nucleotides agree with TRBD1. This CDR3 contains 15 residues. Germline assignment: CDR1 SGHTA and CDR2 FQGNSA. DNA of the CDR3: TGTGCCGGCAGCTTAGCCTCGGACAGGGGTCAAGAGCAGTACTTC. It translates to CAGSLASDRGQEQYF.

V and J are TRBV6-6 and TRBJ1-2, with TRBD1 matching over 7 bases. Germline CDR1 MNHNY, CDR2 SVGAGI (reference sequence). The CDR3 is made up of 13 amino acids. V shed 6 bases, J shed 4 bases, and the junction held 5 bases outside the gene matches. Written as DNA, the CDR3 is TGTGCCAGCAGAGACAGGGTAGCCTATGGCTACACCTTC. Amino acids: CASRDRVAYGYTF.

This clonotype came up many times. The gene calls are TRBV29-1 and TRBJ2-5; D might be TRBD1 (5 bases). Looked up from germline, CDR1 is SQVTM and CDR2 is ANQGSEA. The length of the CDR3 is 14 residues. With 4 bases removed from V and 2 bases from J, the gap between germline ends came to 14 bases. For the CDR3, the DNA is TGCAGCGTTGGGAAGACAAGGGGACAAGAGACCCAGTACTTC. As protein: CSVGKTRGQETQYF.

The rearrangement links TRBV12-3 or TRBV12-4 to TRBJ2-1, with D perhaps matching TRBD1 (6 bases). V was shortened by 10 bases and J by 1 base, with 14 bases between the two germline ends. This CDR3 contains 14 residues. CDR3 loop: CATRGRGSYNEQFF. Written as DNA, the CDR3 is TGTGCCACCAGGGGAAGAGGGTCCTACAATGAGCAGTTCTTC.

This clonotype was seen more than once but under ten times. The chain links TRBV5-5 to TRBJ1-1; weak D call: TRBD1 (5 bases). Germline V CDR1 and CDR2: SGHKS, YYEKEE (reference sequence). The V end was cut by 5 bases, the J end by 1 base, with 9 bases between. There are 13 residues in the CDR3. The CDR3 nucleotides read TGTGCCAGCAGTTGGGGGGAGAACACTGAAGCTTTCTTT. It yields the protein CASSWGENTEAFF.

The rearrangement uses TRBV27 and TRBJ2-7; maybe TRBD2 (6 bases). The CDR3 loop spans 16 amino acids. CDR1 is MNHEY and CDR2 is SMNVEV in the germline V gene (reference sequence). The V end lost 5 bases, the J end lost 2 bases, and 19 bases lay between the germline ends. The CDR3 loop reads CASSPTPSLAAYEQYF. CDR3 DNA: TGTGCCAGCAGTCCCACCCCCTCATTAGCGGCCTACGAGCAGTACTTC.

This sequence joins TRBV20-1 and TRBJ2-1; the match to TRBD2 covers 14 bases. Germline V gene sequence: CDR1 DFQATT, CDR2 SNEGSKA (reference sequence). With V trimmed by 3 bases and J by 10 bases, 8 bases remained unmatched. There are 15 residues in the CDR3. In DNA form, the CDR3 reads TGCAGTGCTAGGACCGGGACTAGCGGGAGTGGCGAGCAGTTCTTC. It yields the protein CSARTGTSGSGEQFF.

This chain uses TRBV11-2 with TRBJ2-1; weak D call: TRBD2 (6 bases). Germline V CDR1 and CDR2: SGHAT, FQNNGV. This CDR3 is built from 14 residues. V lost 6 bases, J lost 10 bases, and 19 bases lay in between. The CDR3 DNA reads as TGTGCCAGCAGACCTACTAGCACGTATAGCGAGCAGTTCTTC. This translates into CASRPTSTYSEQFF.